These 32 T cell receptor beta chains share one sample of origin, sequenced in a study of T cell responses to AZD1222 COVID-19 vaccine. The repertoire was sequenced with immunoSEQ multiplex PCR; TCRdb's copy has only in-frame clones and lacks some. The data hold tens of thousands of clones, with roughly 80% observed a single time. The sample was peripheral blood, taken 28 days after the second AZD1222 dose. Source of these receptors: an adult who received the AZD1222 COVID-19 vaccine.

The DNA of the CDR3 is TGCGCCAGCAGCTTAGTCGGACAGGAGGCCTACGAGCAGTACTTC. Its protein product is CASSLVGQEAYEQYF. J is TRBJ2-7 and V is TRBV5-1; 7 nucleotides agree with TRBD1. The ends lost 2 bases at V and 2 bases at J; junction bases unmatched: 7. The CDR3 runs to 15 residues. Germline lookup yields CDR1 SGHRS and CDR2 YFSETQ.

The rearrangement uses TRBV28 and TRBJ1-1; 10 bases agree with TRBD1. V lost 6 bases, J lost 11 bases, and 12 bases stayed unmatched. CDR3 length: 14 residues. Germline loops: CDR1 MDHEN, CDR2 SYDVKM. The CDR3 coding sequence is TGTGCCAGCAGCCCTCCGCCGGGACAGGGGATTGCTTTCTTT. This translates into CASSPPPGQGIAFF.

V usage is TRBV6-5 and J usage is TRBJ1-5; D is uncertain. The V and J ends lost 2 bases and 14 bases respectively, with 13 bases between them. The germline CDR1 and CDR2 sequences are MNHEY and SVGAGI. CDR3 length equals 12 residues. In DNA form, the CDR3 reads TGTGCCAGCAGTTACGCGGGGAGGTCTGAGCATTTT. Amino acid sequence: CASSYAGRSEHF.

The V gene is TRBV5-4, the J gene TRBJ1-1; unclear D gene. The length of the CDR3 is 13 residues. Trimming removed 5 bases from V and 10 bases from J, with 18 bases in between. Germline V gene sequence: CDR1 SGHNT, CDR2 YYREEE (reference sequence). The CDR3 here is CASSRLGERLAFF. CDR3 sequence (DNA): TGTGCCAGCAGTCGTCTCGGAGAGAGGCTAGCTTTCTTT.

This clone was picked up a small number of times. This chain joins TRBV11-3 and TRBJ2-7; a possible D gene is TRBD1 (5 bases). Trimming left V 0 bases short and J 6 bases short, with 12 bases between. The CDR3 loop spans 14 amino acids. In germline, CDR1 is SGHNT, CDR2 YENEEA. CDR3 in DNA: TGTGCCAGCAGCTTAGAGGTTACAGGCGGCGAGCAGTACTTC. This encodes CASSLEVTGGEQYF.

The chain employs TRBV7-6 and TRBJ2-5; D tentatively reads TRBD1 or TRBD2 (5 bases each). This CDR3 contains 13 residues. Germline V gene data show CDR1 as SGHVS and CDR2 as FNYEAQ. V gave up 4 bases and J gave up 5 bases, with 11 bases separating them. CDR3 bases: TGTGCCAGCAGCTGGGGACCAGACGAGACCCAGTACTTC. Amino acids: CASSWGPDETQYF.

The chain links TRBV6-2 or TRBV6-3 to TRBJ1-1; D remains unclear. Germline V gene lookup returns CDR1 MNHEY and CDR2 SVGEGT. The CDR3 contains 13 residues. Trimming took off 2 bases at V and 1 base at J, with 5 bases between the two ends. As DNA, the CDR3 is TGTGCCAGCAGTTACAGTTCGAACACTGAAGCTTTCTTT. Its protein is CASSYSSNTEAFF.

The V and J genes are TRBV11-1 and TRBJ1-5; tentatively, D is TRBD1 (5 bases). Trimming pared 3 bases from V and 3 bases from J, leaving 12 bases between. The germline V gene encodes CDR1 SGHAT and CDR2 FQDESV (reference sequence). This CDR3 contains 15 residues. The CDR3 bases are TGTGCCAGCAGCTTGGGGCAGCAATTCAATCAGCCCCAGCATTTT. Translated: CASSLGQQFNQPQHF. The variable domain in full, with the rest retrieved from reference TRBV11-1 and TRBJ1-5, is EAEVAQSPRYKITEKSQAVAFWCDPISGHATLYWYRQILGQGPELLVQFQDESVVDDSQLPKDRFSAERLKGVDSTLKIQPAELGDSAMYLCASSLGQQFNQPQHFGDGTRLSIL.

The chain combines TRBV2 with TRBJ1-3; possible D gene TRBD1, 6 bases. Germline loops: CDR1 SNHLY, CDR2 FYNNEI. CDR3 size: 14 residues. Trimming removed 6 bases at V and 0 bases at J, with 9 bases between. The CDR3 region has the DNA TGTGCCAGCAGAGGGGGGGGCTCTGGAAACACCATATATTTT. It translates to CASRGGGSGNTIYF. Full variable domain (rest looked up from reference TRBV2 and TRBJ1-3): EPEVTQTPSHQVTQMGQEVILRCVPISNHLYFYWYRQILGQKVEFLVSFYNNEISEKSEIFDDQFSVERPDGSNFTLKIRSTKLEDSAMYFCASRGGGSGNTIYFGEGSWLTVV.

The chain employs TRBV6-4 and TRBJ2-5; D might be TRBD2 (5 bases). V lost 4 bases, J lost 5 bases, and 17 bases lay in between. Per the germline V gene, CDR1 is MRHNA and CDR2 is SNTAGT. CDR3 length equals 15 residues. CDR3 sequence (DNA): TGTGCCAGCAGTGCCGAGGGCACCACGCTGGAGACCCAGTACTTC. Translated: CASSAEGTTLETQYF.

The chain is built from TRBV5-1 and TRBJ2-5, with 12 bases lining up with TRBD2. The germline V gene has CDR1 SGHRS and CDR2 YFSETQ. The CDR3 consists of 17 residues. After removal of 0 bases from V and 3 bases from J, the junction contained 6 bases not matched to a gene. Here the CDR3 reads CASSLALAGGRKETQYF. DNA for the CDR3: TGCGCCAGCAGCTTGGCTCTAGCGGGGGGGCGGAAAGAGACCCAGTACTTC.

The chain combines TRBV19 with TRBJ1-5, with D perhaps TRBD1 (6 bases). The CDR3 totals 15 residues. Germline V gene lookup returns CDR1 LNHDA and CDR2 SQIVND (reference sequence). V was trimmed by 6 bases and J by 1 base, leaving 13 bases between them. The CDR3 spells CASRIQGLSNQPQHF. CDR3 sequence (DNA): TGTGCCAGTAGAATACAGGGTTTGAGCAATCAGCCCCAGCATTTT.

This chain joins TRBV11-2 and TRBJ1-6; the D gene is possibly TRBD1 (5 bases). There are 16 residues in the CDR3. With 0 bases removed from V and 8 bases from J, the gap between germline ends came to 14 bases. Germline V gives CDR1 SGHAT, CDR2 FQNNGV. The chain's CDR3 is CASSLESRLGDSPLHF. The CDR3 DNA is TGTGCCAGCAGCTTAGAATCCCGTTTGGGGGATTCACCCCTCCACTTT.

The chain employs TRBV3-1 (or the pseudogene TRBV3-2) and TRBJ1-2, with D unclear. The CDR3 has 13 amino acids. V was pared by 3 bases and J by 4 bases, with 9 bases between. CDR1 LGHDT and CDR2 YNNKEL come from the germline V gene (reference sequence). The CDR3 DNA reads TGTGCCAGCAGCCACGGACCAAGCTATGGCTACACCTTC. Amino acids: CASSHGPSYGYTF.

The gene calls are TRBV6-4 and TRBJ1-1, with D possibly matching TRBD1 (5 bases). The CDR3 has 15 residues. Germline values: CDR1 MRHNA, CDR2 SNTAGT. Trimming left V 3 bases short and J 4 bases short, with 15 bases between. In nucleotides, the CDR3 is TGTGCCAGCAGTGAACTACCGGGACCCAGCACTGAAGCTTTCTTT. This gives the protein CASSELPGPSTEAFF.

The chain has TRBV5-1 and TRBJ2-7, with D possibly TRBD2 on 7 matching bases. Germline V gives CDR1 SGHRS, CDR2 YFSETQ. Trimming took off 5 bases at V and 3 bases at J, with 12 bases between the two ends. The CDR3 is 13 residues long. As DNA, the CDR3 is TGCGCCAGCAGAGTGGGGGGGCTCTACGAGCAGTACTTC. Protein: CASRVGGLYEQYF.

The count of this clone is one. The J gene is TRBJ2-3, the V gene TRBV6-4; 10 bases map to TRBD2. The CDR3 loop spans 16 amino acids. The V gene end was trimmed by 3 bases and the J gene end by 2 bases; junction bases not matched to a gene: 5. Germline V gene lookup returns CDR1 MRHNA and CDR2 SNTAGT. CDR3 DNA: TGTGCCAGCAGTGAGGGACTAGCGCATACCACAGATACGCAGTATTTT. Translating it yields CASSEGLAHTTDTQYF.

The gene calls are TRBV29-1 and TRBJ2-7; D perhaps matches TRBD2 (6 bases). CDR3 length: 13 residues. V lost 3 bases and J 3 bases, leaving 12 bases between the germline ends. Germline lookup yields CDR1 SQVTM and CDR2 ANQGSEA. This CDR3 reads CSVESGDNYEQYF. The CDR3, as DNA: TGCAGCGTTGAGTCGGGGGATAACTACGAGCAGTACTTC.

The chain couples TRBV20-1 to TRBJ1-4; D ambiguous. Germline values: CDR1 DFQATT, CDR2 SNEGSKA (reference sequence). This CDR3 is 11 amino acids long. Trimming took off 5 bases at V and 8 bases at J, with 9 bases between the two ends. The CDR3 region is CSAHIREKLFF. The DNA for the CDR3 is TGCAGTGCTCATATTCGCGAAAAACTGTTTTTT.

The chain carries TRBV6-5 and TRBJ1-2; D perhaps matches TRBD1 (6 bases). V was cut by 2 bases and J by 5 bases, with 18 bases left in between. Germline-derived CDR1 and CDR2 are MNHEY and SVGAGI. The CDR3 has 16 residues. The DNA for the CDR3 is TGTGCCAGCAGTTACCAGACAGGCCGAGTTCGGTATGGCTACACCTTC. Translating gives CASSYQTGRVRYGYTF.

The chain employs TRBV5-6 and TRBJ2-5; D is possibly TRBD2 (5 bases). CDR3 length: 13 amino acids. The V gene's germline CDR1 is SGHDT and CDR2 YYEEEE. The V end was cut by 6 bases, the J end by 9 bases, with 18 bases between. The CDR3 DNA follows: TGTGCCAGCACCATGCCAGGCAAGGAGGCCCAGTACTTC. Protein product: CASTMPGKEAQYF.

J is TRBJ2-5 and V is TRBV4-2; 7 bases map to TRBD1. The germline V gene has CDR1 LGHNA and CDR2 YNFKEQ. The CDR3 length is 14 residues. The J segment lost 6 bases and the V segment lost 4 bases, leaving 8 bases of the junction unmatched. CDR3 sequence (DNA): TGTGCCAGCAGCCGAGAACGACAGGGAAAGACCCAGTACTTC. This gives the protein CASSRERQGKTQYF.

Comment on this clone: The same CDR3 is also encoded by other DNA sequences in this sample. The chain couples TRBV7-9 to TRBJ2-7; D unresolved. CDR1 is SEHNR, CDR2 FQNEAQ, per germline (reference sequence). The V gene lost 5 bases and the J gene lost 0 bases, with 5 bases spanning the gap. This CDR3 is 12 amino acids long. As DNA, the CDR3 is TGTGCCAGCAGCCCGAGCTCCTACGAGCAGTACTTC. Residues: CASSPSSYEQYF. Full variable domain (missing parts from reference TRBV7-9 and TRBJ2-7): DTGVSQNPRHKITKRGQNVTFRCDPISEHNRLYWYRQTLGQGPEFLTYFQNEAQLEKSRLLSDRFSAERPKGSFSTLEIQRTEQGDSAMYLCASSPSSYEQYFGPGTRLTVT.

This rearrangement joins TRBV12-5 to TRBJ2-5; the D is unclear. Trimming took off 8 bases at V and 1 base at J, with 11 bases between the two ends. The CDR3 is 13 residues long. The germline V gene encodes CDR1 LGHNT and CDR2 FRNRAP. For the CDR3, the DNA is TGTGCTAGTCGCATGGGGTCCCAAGAGACCCAGTACTTC. As protein: CASRMGSQETQYF.

This sequence joins TRBV7-2 and TRBJ2-2; D gene uncertain. Trimming took off 5 bases at V and 1 base at J, with 8 bases between the two ends. CDR1 is SGHTA and CDR2 is FQGNSA in the germline V gene. This CDR3 has 14 amino acids. The CDR3 DNA follows: TGTGCCAGCAGCGTCACCCAGAACACCGGGGAGCTGTTTTTT. It codes for CASSVTQNTGELFF.

This chain links TRBV19 with TRBJ2-3, with TRBD2 matching over 9 bases. From germline, CDR1 is LNHDA and CDR2 SQIVND (reference sequence). V lost 3 bases, J lost 4 bases, and 11 bases stayed unmatched. This CDR3 region has 17 residues. The CDR3 DNA reads as TGTGCCAGTAGTATTCGCGCTGGAAGCGGGGGGTCAGATACGCAGTATTTT. Translating it yields CASSIRAGSGGSDTQYF.

This chain joins TRBV4-1 and TRBJ2-5, with 9 bases that match TRBD1. Trimming removed 0 bases from V and 5 bases from J; junction bases left unmatched: 7. Germline V gene data show CDR1 as MGHRA and CDR2 as YSYEKL. This CDR3 contains 16 residues. The CDR3 sequence: CASSQDTGGVRETQYF. CDR3 nucleotide sequence: TGCGCCAGCAGCCAAGATACAGGGGGCGTCAGGGAGACCCAGTACTTC.

This clone was seen a handful of times. The chain links TRBV11-2 to TRBJ2-1, with unresolved D. Trimming pared 5 bases from V and 8 bases from J, leaving 7 bases between. This CDR3 is 11 amino acids long. Germline loops: CDR1 SGHAT, CDR2 FQNNGV. This CDR3 is CASSQYDEQFF. The CDR3 DNA follows: TGTGCCAGCAGCCAGTACGATGAGCAGTTCTTC.

The chain links TRBV7-6 to TRBJ2-1; D is undetermined. The V end was cut by 1 base, the J end by 0 bases, with 7 bases between. The CDR3 extends over 15 amino acids. CDR1 is SGHVS and CDR2 is FNYEAQ in the germline V gene. The CDR3 DNA sequence: TGTGCCAGCAGCTTAGACCATTTCTCCTACAATGAGCAGTTCTTC. It is translated as CASSLDHFSYNEQFF.

The rearrangement links TRBV7-9 to TRBJ2-2, with TRBD1 matching over 7 bases. CDR3 length: 16 amino acids. Losses at the gene ends were 5 bases for V and 4 bases for J; bases not matched to a gene: 10. Germline V gives CDR1 SEHNR, CDR2 FQNEAQ (reference sequence). The CDR3 here is CASSLLRDRRTGELFF. CDR3 coding DNA: TGTGCCAGCAGCCTCCTCCGGGACAGACGCACCGGGGAGCTGTTTTTT.

The chain employs TRBV5-1 and TRBJ2-4; D is undetermined. CDR1 is SGHRS, CDR2 YFSETQ, per germline. V lost 7 bases and J lost 7, with 18 bases in between. There are 14 residues in the CDR3. This CDR3 reads CASSQSPDWNIQYF. The DNA for the CDR3 is TGCGCCAGCTCTCAATCCCCTGATTGGAACATTCAGTACTTC. Supplemented by reference TRBV5-1 and TRBJ2-4, the full variable domain reads KAGVTQTPRYLIKTRGQQVTLSCSPISGHRSVSWYQQTPGQGLQFLFEYFSETQRNKGNFPGRFSGRQFSNSRSEMNVSTLELGDSALYLCASSQSPDWNIQYFGAGTRLSVL.

The chain links TRBV5-1 to TRBJ2-7, with unresolved D. The CDR3 sequence is 13 residues long. Germline V lookup: CDR1 SGHRS, CDR2 YFSETQ. Trimming left V 2 bases short and J 0 bases short, with 6 bases between. CDR3 sequence: CASSFPDSYEQYF. CDR3 bases: TGCGCCAGCAGCTTCCCAGACTCCTACGAGCAGTACTTC. Complete variable domain (other parts from reference TRBV5-1 and TRBJ2-7): KAGVTQTPRYLIKTRGQQVTLSCSPISGHRSVSWYQQTPGQGLQFLFEYFSETQRNKGNFPGRFSGRQFSNSRSEMNVSTLELGDSALYLCASSFPDSYEQYFGPGTRLTVT.